This T cell receptor (beta chain) is drawn from a study of early stage breast cancer tumors. To note about this clone: Its target is unknown.

The study, taken as a whole, reports: Compared with adjacent normal breast, tumors showed about 2.4-fold denser, more clonal T cells. Most shared enriched TCRB sequences were commonly generated ones. In about 90% of the 16 patients, blood comparison separated tumor from normal breast.

The V end lost 0 bases, the J end lost 0 bases, and 9 bases lay between the germline ends. From germline, CDR1 is MGHRA and CDR2 YSYEKL. This CDR3 has 16 residues. Using immunoSEQ multiplex PCR, the repertoire was profiled, and TCRdb retains in-frame clones only, with some absent. The profile covers tens of thousands of clones, with about 80% appearing a single time and about 13% taken by the ten largest. The specimen was blood. The J gene is TRBJ2-1, the V gene TRBV4-1, with TRBD2 as a possible D gene (6 bases). This receptor was taken from a person between 60 and 70 years old with breast cancer. In DNA form, the CDR3 reads TGCGCCAGCAGCCAAGATTCCGGGAGCTCCTACAATGAGCAGTTCTTC. Its protein is CASSQDSGSSYNEQFF.